One and the same sample provided the 12 T cell receptor beta chains below, sequenced in a study of blood T cell repertoires in COVID-19. Sequenced by immunoSEQ multiplex PCR; TCRdb stores in-frame clones only, minus some. In the table there are some 200,000 clones, 75% to 85% of which are singletons. Material for sequencing was peripheral blood. The origin of the receptors is a man aged 45-60 years with active or convalescent COVID-19.

The chain employs TRBV7-9 and TRBJ1-4; 7 nucleotides line up with TRBD1. Germline lookup yields CDR1 SEHNR and CDR2 FQNEAQ (reference sequence). Losses at the gene ends were 3 bases for V and 7 bases for J; bases not matched to a gene: 8. The CDR3 runs to 15 residues. In nucleotides, the CDR3 is TGTGCCAGCAGCTTCTTGACAGGGAGGAGTGAAAAACTGTTTTTT. Residues: CASSFLTGRSEKLFF.

The V call is TRBV7-9, the J call TRBJ2-3; TRBD1 matches 10 bases. Germline V lookup: CDR1 SEHNR, CDR2 FQNEAQ (reference sequence). The CDR3 consists of 15 residues. The junction had 7 bases not matched to a gene; V was cut back by 4 bases and J by 6 bases. Here the CDR3 DNA reads TGTGCCAGCAGCTCCGTGGGACAGGGGTTGGATACGCAGTATTTT. This encodes CASSSVGQGLDTQYF.

This clone occurred a few times. One end of the junction fails to match germline, which may point to a read error. This chain connects TRBV7-7 to TRBJ1-5; 8 bases are a match to TRBD1. Germline V lookup: CDR1 SSHAT, CDR2 FNYEAQ (reference sequence). This CDR3 comprises 14 residues. The CDR3 here is CASSLTQGGQPQHF. The DNA for the CDR3 is TGTGCTAGCAGCTTAACACAGGGGGGTCAGCCCCAGCATTTT.

This chain joins TRBV2 and TRBJ2-3; D call uncertain. CDR3 length equals 12 residues. Trimming shortened V by 5 bases and J by 2 bases, and 5 bases separated the two germline ends. Germline assignment: CDR1 SNHLY and CDR2 FYNNEI. The CDR3 here is CASSMATDTQYF. In DNA form, the CDR3 reads TGTGCCAGCAGTATGGCCACAGATACGCAGTATTTT.

The chain uses TRBV5-1 and TRBJ2-6; TRBD1 matches at 8 bases. The CDR3 covers 16 residues. Trimming removed 4 bases from V and 1 base from J; junction bases left unmatched: 4. Germline V CDR1 and CDR2: SGHRS, YFSETQ. In DNA form, the CDR3 reads TGCGCCAGCAGCCTGGGACAGGCTTCTGGGGCCAACGTCCTGACTTTC. Its protein is CASSLGQASGANVLTF.

The chain carries TRBV4-2 and TRBJ2-3; TRBD2 is a possible D gene (7 bases). Trimming removed 4 bases at V and 1 base at J, with 15 bases between. This CDR3 is built from 16 residues. Germline CDR1 LGHNA, CDR2 YNFKEQ. In nucleotides, the CDR3 is TGTGCCAGCAGCCCGAGGAGGGGGGGCGGCACAGATACGCAGTATTTT. This gives the protein CASSPRRGGGTDTQYF.

The rearrangement uses TRBV5-6 and TRBJ1-4; D ambiguous. The V and J ends lost 2 bases and 0 bases respectively, with 11 bases between them. Germline lookup yields CDR1 SGHDT and CDR2 YYEEEE. The CDR3 contains 16 residues. The CDR3 DNA reads as TGTGCCAGCAGCTTTTTAGGGAGTTCAACTAATGAAAAACTGTTTTTT. Its protein product is CASSFLGSSTNEKLFF.

The rearrangement links TRBV11-2 to TRBJ2-5, with D possibly TRBD2 on 6 matching bases. Germline V CDR1 and CDR2: SGHAT, FQNNGV. V lost 1 base and J 5 bases, leaving 11 bases between the germline ends. This CDR3 has 14 residues. CDR3 amino acids: CASSLVGGTETQYF. CDR3 in DNA: TGTGCCAGCAGCTTAGTCGGGGGAACGGAGACCCAGTACTTC.

The chain is built from TRBV5-6 and TRBJ2-2; D possibly corresponds to TRBD1 (5 bases). Between the trimmed V and J ends, which lost 4 bases and 5 bases, there was a span of 12 bases. There are 14 residues in the CDR3. CDR1 is SGHDT and CDR2 is YYEEEE in the germline V gene. CDR3 region: CASSTRQNTGELFF. In nucleotides, the CDR3 is TGTGCCAGCAGCACCCGACAGAATACCGGGGAGCTGTTTTTT.

This sequence joins TRBV18 and TRBJ2-7; D possibly corresponds to TRBD1 (7 bases). V lost 3 bases to trimming and J lost 5 bases, with 17 bases between them. This CDR3 has 15 amino acids. Looked up from germline, CDR1 is KGHSH and CDR2 is LQKENI. CDR3 in DNA: TGTGCCAGCTCACCTCTTTTCAGGGGGGACGACGAGCAGTACTTC. Protein sequence: CASSPLFRGDDEQYF. Full variable domain (remainder filled in from reference TRBV18 and TRBJ2-7): NAGVMQNPRHLVRRRGQEARLRCSPMKGHSHVYWYRQLPEEGLKFMVYLQKENIIDESGMPKERFSAEFPKEGPSILRIQQVVRGDSAAYFCASSPLFRGDDEQYFGPGTRLTVT.

This clone was seen a few times. This chain connects TRBV19 to TRBJ2-1, with D possibly TRBD2 on 7 matching bases. The V and J ends lost 5 bases and 6 bases respectively, with 17 bases between them. Germline-derived CDR1 and CDR2 are LNHDA and SQIVND (reference sequence). The CDR3 runs to 15 residues. The chain's CDR3 is CASSPQGGAGNEQFF. CDR3 DNA: TGTGCCAGTAGTCCTCAAGGGGGGGCAGGCAATGAGCAGTTCTTC. Full variable domain (rest looked up from reference TRBV19 and TRBJ2-1): DGGITQSPKYLFRKEGQNVTLSCEQNLNHDAMYWYRQDPGQGLRLIYYSQIVNDFQKGDIAEGYSVSREKKESFPLTVTSAQKNPTAFYLCASSPQGGAGNEQFFGPGTRLTVL.

The genes are TRBV24-1 and TRBJ2-7; possibly TRBD2 for D (6 bases). The CDR3 has 14 residues. Germline CDR1 is KGHDR and CDR2 is SFDVKD. The germline V and J ends were trimmed by 6 bases and 4 bases, with 15 bases remaining between them. CDR3 residues: CATSRRGAGYEQYV. CDR3 bases: TGTGCCACCAGTAGGCGGGGCGCGGGGTACGAGCAGTACGTC.